This T cell receptor (beta chain) was documented in a study of OX40 agonist ivuxolimab in advanced cancers. Whole-study context: Patients received intravenous ivuxolimab every 2 weeks at 0.01 to 10 mg/kg. Past anti-PD-1, anti-PD-L1 or anti-CTLA-4 therapy was accepted, and 35% to 45% had received some.

The CDR3 consists of 15 residues. Trimming removed 0 bases at V and 3 bases at J, with 12 bases between. Germline CDR1 is SGHKS and CDR2 is YYEKEE (reference sequence). Repertoires were generated with immunoSEQ multiplex PCR, while TCRdb's copy carries only in-frame clones and drops some. The sample lists around 72,000 clones, 81% seen once, with 4.5% to 6% in the top ten. The source material was CD4+ or CD8+ T cells sorted from blood, sampled in a trial of the OX40 agonist ivuxolimab. The receptor was derived from an adult with an advanced solid tumor such as melanoma, head and neck, liver or kidney cancer. This chain connects TRBV5-5 to TRBJ1-2, with D unresolved. The CDR3 here is CASSLALGKDYGYTF. In DNA form, the CDR3 reads TGTGCCAGCAGCTTGGCCTTGGGGAAAGACTATGGCTACACCTTC.